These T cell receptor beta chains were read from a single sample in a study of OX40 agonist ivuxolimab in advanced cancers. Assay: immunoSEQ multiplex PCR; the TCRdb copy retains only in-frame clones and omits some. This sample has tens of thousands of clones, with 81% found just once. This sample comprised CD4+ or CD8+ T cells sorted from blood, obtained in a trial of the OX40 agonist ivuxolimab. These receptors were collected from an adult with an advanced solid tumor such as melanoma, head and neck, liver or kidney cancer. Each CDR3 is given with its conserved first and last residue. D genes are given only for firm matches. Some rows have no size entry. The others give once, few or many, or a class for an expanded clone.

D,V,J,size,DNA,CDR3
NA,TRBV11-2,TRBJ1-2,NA,TGTGCCAGCAGCCCTCAGACGGACAGTGGGGGCCATGGCTACACCTTC,CASSPQTDSGGHGYTF
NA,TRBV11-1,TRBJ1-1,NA,TGTGCCAGCAGCTACCTGAGGAACACTGAAGCTTTCTTT,CASSYLRNTEAFF
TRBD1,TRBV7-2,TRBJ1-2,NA,TGTGCCAGCAGCTTAAACCGGGACAGGACCTATGGCTACACCTTC,CASSLNRDRTYGYTF
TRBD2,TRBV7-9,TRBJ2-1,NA,TGTGCCAGCAAGAGGGAGGGCCACAATGAGCAGTTCTTC,CASKREGHNEQFF
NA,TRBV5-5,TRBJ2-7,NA,TGTGCCAGCACCCTGAATCCCACGGTCTACGAGCAGTACTTC,CASTLNPTVYEQYF
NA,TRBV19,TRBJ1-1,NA,TGTGCCAGTAGTCATTCTCGTGAAGCTTTCTTT,CASSHSREAFF
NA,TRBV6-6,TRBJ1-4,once,TGTGCCAGCATGTTTGTTGCTGATGAAAAACTGTTTTTT,CASMFVADEKLFF
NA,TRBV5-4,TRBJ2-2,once,TGTGCCAGCAGCTTGGGAGTCACCGGGGAGCTGTTTTTT,CASSLGVTGELFF
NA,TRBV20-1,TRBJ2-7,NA,TGCAGTGCTAGAACCTTGGACGAGCAGTACTTC,CSARTLDEQYF
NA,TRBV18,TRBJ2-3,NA,TGTGCCAGCTCACAGAGCTCTACAGGAAGGTTTTTGTATTTT,CASSQSSTGRFLYF
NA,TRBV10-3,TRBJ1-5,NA,TGTGCCATCAGTGAGGGTGAGGTCAATCAGCCCCAGCATTTT,CAISEGEVNQPQHF
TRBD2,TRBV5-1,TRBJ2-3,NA,TGCGCCAGCAGCTTGGTGGTAGCGGGCGGAGATACGCAGTATTTT,CASSLVVAGGDTQYF
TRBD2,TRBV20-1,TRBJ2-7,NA,TGCAGTGCTAGCGGGGGGTACGAGCAGTACTTC,CSASGGYEQYF
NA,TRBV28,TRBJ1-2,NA,TGTGCCAGCACCTCCGGAGCTGAGAACTATGGCTACACCTTC,CASTSGAENYGYTF
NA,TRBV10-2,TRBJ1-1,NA,TGCGCCAGCAGTGAAGTTAGGTCAGGGACTGAAGCTTTCTTT,CASSEVRSGTEAFF
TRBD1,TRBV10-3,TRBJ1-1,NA,TGTGCCATCAGGGAAGACAGGGTCACTGAAGCTTTCTTT,CAIREDRVTEAFF
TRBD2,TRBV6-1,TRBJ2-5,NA,TGTGCCAGCAGAGGGACTAGCGGGGGGGGGACCCAGTACTTC,CASRGTSGGGTQYF
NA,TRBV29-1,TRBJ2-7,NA,TGCAGCGCCAAAGGGGGTGGCTACGAGCAGTACTTC,CSAKGGGYEQYF
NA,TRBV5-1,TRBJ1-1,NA,TGCGCCAGCAGTTTTGGAGTACGAGACGGAACGAACACTGAAGCTTTCTTT,CASSFGVRDGTNTEAFF
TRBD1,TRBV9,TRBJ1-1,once,TGTGCCAGCAGCGCCCGGGACAGGGCTACTGAAGCTTTCTTT,CASSARDRATEAFF
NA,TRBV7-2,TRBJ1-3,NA,TGTGCCAGCAGCTTAGTCGGGAGCCTCTCTGGAAACACCATATATTTT,CASSLVGSLSGNTIYF
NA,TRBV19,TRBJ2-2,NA,TGTGCCAGTAGGTCTACAGCGAACACCGGGGAGCTGTTTTTT,CASRSTANTGELFF
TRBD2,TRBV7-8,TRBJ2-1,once,TGTGCCAGCAGCCAAGGGACTAGCGGGGGGTATTACAATGAGCAGTTCTTC,CASSQGTSGGYYNEQFF
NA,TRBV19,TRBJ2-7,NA,TGTGCCAGTAGTGACCGGGACCACTCCTACGAGCAGTACTTC,CASSDRDHSYEQYF
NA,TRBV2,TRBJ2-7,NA,TGTGCCAGCAGTGAAGCGCTGTCAAATGCGAACGAGCAGTACTTC,CASSEALSNANEQYF
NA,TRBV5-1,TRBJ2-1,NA,TGCGCCAGCAGCCTCCGAAGCGTCGGGGGCTCCTACAATGAGCAGTTCTTC,CASSLRSVGGSYNEQFF
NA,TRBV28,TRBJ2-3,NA,TGTGCCAGCAGTTTTCAGGCCACAGATACGCAGTATTTT,CASSFQATDTQYF
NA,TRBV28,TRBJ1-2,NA,TGTGCCAGCAGTTTCGGCAGGGACGATGGCTACACCTTC,CASSFGRDDGYTF
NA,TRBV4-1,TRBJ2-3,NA,TGCGCCAGCAGCCCCAGAGAACTAGCCCCCGATACGCAGTATTTT,CASSPRELAPDTQYF
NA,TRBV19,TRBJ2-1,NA,TGTGCCAGTAGTCGAGGGGAATACAATGAGCAGTTCTTC,CASSRGEYNEQFF
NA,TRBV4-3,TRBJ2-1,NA,TGCGCCAGCAGCCGAGGACGGACCAATGAGCAGTTCTTC,CASSRGRTNEQFF
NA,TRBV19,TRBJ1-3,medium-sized,TGTGCCAGTAGTGTTGGCGTAGGGGGTGACTCTGGAAACACCATATATTTT,CASSVGVGGDSGNTIYF
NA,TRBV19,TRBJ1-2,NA,TGTGCCAGTAGTATAGAGGCGCGGACAGTTCATGGCTACACCTTC,CASSIEARTVHGYTF
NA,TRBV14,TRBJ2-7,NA,TGTGCCAGCAGCCAAGTGTTAGGTTTACCCTACGAGCAGTACTTC,CASSQVLGLPYEQYF